This TCR beta chain was retrieved from a study of prognosis after radiotherapy for stage I lung cancer (dated by TCRdb to 2020 to 2023). Broadly, across the study: Roughly 20 stage I NSCLC patients were enrolled in Nanjing, China, between 2018 and 2019. The cohort included about a dozen men and over 5 women, with a median age of approximately 76 years and a range of about 50 to 84 years. Every patient was regarded as medically inoperable, because of comorbidities in some twelve cases and refusal of surgery in over five cases. SBRT was given in 3 to 5 fractions with a biologically effective dose of at least 100 Gy, using image-guided IMRT or VMAT. About 12 patients had adenocarcinoma and seven had squamous cell carcinoma as the tumor histology. In every patient, SBRT was given without any concurrent therapy. Peripheral blood TCR beta repertoires were profiled in stage I NSCLC patients before and after stereotactic body radiotherapy, and the study then linked these repertoires to distant failure. About 20% of the 19 patients developed distant metastases after SBRT, at a median of about seven months; the other 15 showed no significant progression. The study sequenced approximately 38 blood samples from about 19 patients, one before and one after SBRT per patient. Some 15 patients presented with newly diagnosed primary stage I lung tumors, and several carried oligometastatic NSCLC following surgical resection of the primary tumor.

After removal of 7 bases from V and 2 bases from J, the junction retains 10 bases not matched to a gene. Measured from the cysteine to the phenylalanine, the CDR3 is 16 residues long. Only the CDR3 portion is preserved as DNA: 48 bases, with reading frame beginning at the first base. Per the germline V gene, MNHNS is the CDR1 and SASEGT is the CDR2. Two rounds of multiplex PCR were used to amplify the TCR beta CDR3 region from genomic DNA. The first PCR round used primers specific to each TRBV and TRBJ gene, with sequences filed in Chinese patent CN105087789A. Universal primers were used in the second PCR round. The Roche High Pure PCR Template Preparation Kit was used to extract genomic DNA from frozen PBMCs. An Illumina HiSeq 3000 was used to sequence the libraries paired-end with 151 bp reads. The original pipeline was this. CutAdapt was used to remove raw reads lacking the multiplex PCR primer sequences. PEAR was used to merge high-quality paired reads into contigs. By alignment to reference sequences, MiXCR assigned TRB V, D and J gene segments to each contig. To remove sequencing errors, CDR3 sequences were clustered according to base quality and sequence similarity. Diversity was calculated as Shannon entropy divided by the natural log of the number of productive TCR sequences. Clonality was computed as one minus the ratio of Shannon entropy to the natural log of the number of unique clonotypes. Using the Youden index from ROC curves, the researchers picked the repertoire-metric cut-offs for progression-free survival, and all analyses were carried out in R 3.5.3. The raw public data were reprocessed by TCRdb itself: fastp quality trimming at Q25, MiXCR clonotype calling, in-frame beta chains only. Every CDR3 protein is listed once, alongside the most common genes and DNA of its rows. These V and J calls derive from TCRdb rather than the authors' analysis. The sample table lists about 15,000 distinct CDR3 sequences, 17% of them with a count of one. The ten biggest clones cover around 41% of the sample.

Regarding this clonotype: Its antigen is still unknown. No base-level quality is on record; no much larger clone is a single base apart.

All patients had node-negative disease on CT and PET/CT, and none had a history of other malignancies or prior chemotherapy or radiotherapy. About 6 milliliters of peripheral venous blood were drawn into EDTA tubes at each of two time points. Ficoll-Paque Plus density-gradient centrifugation was used to isolate PBMCs. Right after collection, samples were kept at -80 degrees C until analysis. Broad study findings and their caveats: After SBRT, the number of unique TCR clones decreased (median approximately 10,000 before versus around 7,000 after; Wilcoxon paired P=0.011). Post-SBRT Shannon entropy and its change from baseline were lower in patients who developed distant metastases; baseline Shannon entropy was not associated with metastases. Tumor specificity of expanded TCR clones was not determined. Differences in TRBV and TRBJ usage frequencies by metastasis status were reportedly observed in two V genes at baseline and in several V and two J genes after SBRT. All reported P values were unadjusted for multiple comparisons. The study was limited by the small cohort and short follow-up, and independent validation of the study findings is required.

The origin of this receptor is a donor aged 50 or older with non-small cell lung cancer. Specimen: PBMCs, collected before or after stereotactic body radiation therapy (not recorded which). The chain uses TRBV6-1 and TRBJ2-2; 7 middle bases align to TRBD1. The CDR3 has the sequence CASKVAGTDNTGELFF. The bases are TGTGCCAGCAAGGTCGCCGGGACAGACAACACCGGGGAGCTGTTTTTT.